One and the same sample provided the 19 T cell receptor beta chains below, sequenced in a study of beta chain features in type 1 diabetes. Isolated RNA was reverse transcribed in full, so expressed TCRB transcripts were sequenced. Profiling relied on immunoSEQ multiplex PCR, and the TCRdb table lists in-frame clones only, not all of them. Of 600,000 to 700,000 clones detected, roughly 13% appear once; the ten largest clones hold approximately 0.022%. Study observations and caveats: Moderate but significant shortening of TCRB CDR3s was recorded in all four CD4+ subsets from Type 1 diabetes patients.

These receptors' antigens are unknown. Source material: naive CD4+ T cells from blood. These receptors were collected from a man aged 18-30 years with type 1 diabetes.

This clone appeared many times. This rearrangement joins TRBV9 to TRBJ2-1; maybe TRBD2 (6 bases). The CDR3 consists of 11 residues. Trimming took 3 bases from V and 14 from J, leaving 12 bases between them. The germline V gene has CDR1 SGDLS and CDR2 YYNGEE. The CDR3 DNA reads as TGTGCCAGCAGCGCCGGAGGGGAGGAGTTCTTC. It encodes CASSAGGEEFF.

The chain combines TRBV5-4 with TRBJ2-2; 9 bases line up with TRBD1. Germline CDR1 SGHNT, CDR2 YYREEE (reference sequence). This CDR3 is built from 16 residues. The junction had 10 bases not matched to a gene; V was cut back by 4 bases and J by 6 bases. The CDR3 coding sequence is TGTGCCAGCAGCCCCGCCGGGACAGGGTTGTCCGGGGAGCTGTTTTTT. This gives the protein CASSPAGTGLSGELFF.

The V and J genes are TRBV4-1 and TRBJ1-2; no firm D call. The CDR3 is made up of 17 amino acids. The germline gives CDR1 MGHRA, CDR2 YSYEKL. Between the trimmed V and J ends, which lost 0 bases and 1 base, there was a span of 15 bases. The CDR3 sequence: CASSQEGSGRFNYGYTF. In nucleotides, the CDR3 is TGCGCCAGCAGCCAAGAAGGGTCAGGACGGTTTAACTATGGCTACACCTTC.

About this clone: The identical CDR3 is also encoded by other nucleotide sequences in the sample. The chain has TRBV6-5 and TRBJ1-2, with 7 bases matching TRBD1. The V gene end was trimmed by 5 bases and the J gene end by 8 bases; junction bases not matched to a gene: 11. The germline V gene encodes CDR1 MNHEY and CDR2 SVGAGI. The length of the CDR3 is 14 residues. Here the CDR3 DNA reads TGTGCCAGCAGTCTATCGACAGGGTCTTACGGCTACACCTTC. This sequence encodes CASSLSTGSYGYTF.

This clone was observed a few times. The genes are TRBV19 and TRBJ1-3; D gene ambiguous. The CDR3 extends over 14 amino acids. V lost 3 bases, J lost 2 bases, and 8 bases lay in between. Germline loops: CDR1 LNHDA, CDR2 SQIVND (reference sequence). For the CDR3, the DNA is TGTGCCAGTAGTATCAGTGGGGCTGGAAACACCATATATTTT. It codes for CASSISGAGNTIYF.

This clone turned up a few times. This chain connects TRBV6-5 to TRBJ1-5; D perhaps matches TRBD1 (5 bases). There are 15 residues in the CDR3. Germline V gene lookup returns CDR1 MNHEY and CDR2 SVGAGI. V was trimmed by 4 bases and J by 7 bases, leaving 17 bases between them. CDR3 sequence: CASSWTAGLEQPQHF. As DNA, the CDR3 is TGTGCCAGCAGTTGGACCGCAGGGTTAGAACAGCCCCAGCATTTT.

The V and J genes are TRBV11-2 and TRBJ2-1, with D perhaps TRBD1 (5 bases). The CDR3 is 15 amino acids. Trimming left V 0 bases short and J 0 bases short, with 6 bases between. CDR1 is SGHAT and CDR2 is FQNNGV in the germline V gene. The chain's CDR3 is CASSLETGSYNEQFF. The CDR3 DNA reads TGTGCCAGCAGCTTAGAAACAGGCTCCTACAATGAGCAGTTCTTC.

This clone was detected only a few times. CDR3 nucleotide sequence: TGCAGCGCTAGACTAGCGGGTATTCAAGAGACCCAGTACTTC. Translating it yields CSARLAGIQETQYF. The chain has TRBV29-1 and TRBJ2-5; 10 bases match TRBD2. V was pared by 7 bases and J by 2 bases, with 7 bases of the junction left unmatched. Per germline, CDR1 SQVTM and CDR2 ANQGSEA. The CDR3 is 14 residues long.

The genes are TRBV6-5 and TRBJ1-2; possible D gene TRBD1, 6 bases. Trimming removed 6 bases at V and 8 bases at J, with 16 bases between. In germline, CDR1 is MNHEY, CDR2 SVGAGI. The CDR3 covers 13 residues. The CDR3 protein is CASSLQGSEGYTF. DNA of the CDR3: TGTGCCAGCAGCCTACAGGGTTCGGAAGGCTACACCTTC.

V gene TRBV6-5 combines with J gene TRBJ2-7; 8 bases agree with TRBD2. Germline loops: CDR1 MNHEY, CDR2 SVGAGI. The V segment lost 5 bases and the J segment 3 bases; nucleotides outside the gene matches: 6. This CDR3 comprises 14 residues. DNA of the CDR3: TGTGCCAGCAGTGATAGCGGGACTAGCTACGAGCAGTACTTC. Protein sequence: CASSDSGTSYEQYF.

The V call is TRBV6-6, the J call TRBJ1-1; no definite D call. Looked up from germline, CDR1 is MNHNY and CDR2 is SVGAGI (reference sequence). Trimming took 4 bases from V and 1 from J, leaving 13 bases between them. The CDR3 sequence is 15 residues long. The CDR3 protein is CASSWTKSANTEAFF. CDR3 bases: TGTGCCAGCAGTTGGACCAAGAGTGCGAACACTGAAGCTTTCTTT.

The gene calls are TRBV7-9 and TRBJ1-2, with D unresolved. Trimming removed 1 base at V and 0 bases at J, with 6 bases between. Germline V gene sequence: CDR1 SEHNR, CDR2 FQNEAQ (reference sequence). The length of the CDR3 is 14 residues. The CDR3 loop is CASSLGGANYGYTF. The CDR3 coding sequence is TGTGCCAGCAGCTTAGGCGGGGCTAACTATGGCTACACCTTC.

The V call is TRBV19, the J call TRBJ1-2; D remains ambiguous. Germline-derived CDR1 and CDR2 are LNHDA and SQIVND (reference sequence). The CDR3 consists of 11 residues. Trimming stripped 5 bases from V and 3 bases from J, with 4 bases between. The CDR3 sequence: CASSVHYGYTF. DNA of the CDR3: TGTGCCAGTAGTGTGCACTATGGCTACACCTTC.

CDR3 nucleotides: TGTGCCAGCAGCTTGGGGACCTCCGTTGTGTACGAGCAGTACTTC. Protein product: CASSLGTSVVYEQYF. The chain has TRBV7-9 and TRBJ2-7; tentatively, D is TRBD1 or TRBD2 (5 bases each). This CDR3 is 15 amino acids long. The V gene lost 3 bases and the J gene lost 4 bases, with 16 bases spanning the gap. Germline V gene data show CDR1 as SEHNR and CDR2 as FQNEAQ (reference sequence).

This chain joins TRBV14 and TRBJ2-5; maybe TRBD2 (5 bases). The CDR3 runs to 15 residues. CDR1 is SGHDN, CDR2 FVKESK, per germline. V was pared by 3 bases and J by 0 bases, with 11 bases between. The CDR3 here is CASSQLDWYQETQYF. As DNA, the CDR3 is TGTGCCAGCAGCCAGCTGGACTGGTACCAAGAGACCCAGTACTTC. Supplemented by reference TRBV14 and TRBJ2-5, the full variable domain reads EAGVTQFPSHSVIEKGQTVTLRCDPISGHDNLYWYRRVMGKEIKFLLHFVKESKQDESGMPNNRFLAERTGGTYSTLKVQPAELEDSGVYFCASSQLDWYQETQYFGPGTRLLVL.

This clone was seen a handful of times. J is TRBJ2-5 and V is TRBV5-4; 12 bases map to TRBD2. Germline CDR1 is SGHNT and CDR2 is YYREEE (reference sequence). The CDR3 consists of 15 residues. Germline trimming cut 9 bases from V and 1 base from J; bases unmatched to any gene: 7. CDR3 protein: CATFETSGGQETQYF. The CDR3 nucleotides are TGTGCCACTTTTGAGACTAGCGGGGGCCAAGAGACCCAGTACTTC. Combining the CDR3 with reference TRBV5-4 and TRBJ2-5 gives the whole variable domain ETGVTQSPTHLIKTRGQQVTLRCSSQSGHNTVSWYQQALGQGPQFIFQYYREEENGRGNFPPRFSGLQFPNYSSELNVNALELDDSALYLCATFETSGGQETQYFGPGTRLLVL.

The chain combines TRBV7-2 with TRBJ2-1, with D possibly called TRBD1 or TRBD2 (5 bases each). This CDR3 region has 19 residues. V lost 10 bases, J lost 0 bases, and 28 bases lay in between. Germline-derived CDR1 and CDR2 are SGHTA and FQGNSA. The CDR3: CATDHTQLPGPSSYNEQFF. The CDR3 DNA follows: TGTGCCACCGATCATACCCAATTACCGGGACCAAGCTCCTACAATGAGCAGTTCTTC.

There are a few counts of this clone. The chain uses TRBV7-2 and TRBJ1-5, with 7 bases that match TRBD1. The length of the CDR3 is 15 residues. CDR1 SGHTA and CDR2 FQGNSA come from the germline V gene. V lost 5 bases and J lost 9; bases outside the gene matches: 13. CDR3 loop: CASSTTGQPIRPQHF. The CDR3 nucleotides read TGTGCCAGCAGCACAACGGGACAGCCGATTCGGCCCCAGCATTTT.

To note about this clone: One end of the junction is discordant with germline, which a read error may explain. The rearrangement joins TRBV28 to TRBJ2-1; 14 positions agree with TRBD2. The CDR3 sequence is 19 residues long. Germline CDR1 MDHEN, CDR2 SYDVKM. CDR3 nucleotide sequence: TGTGCCAGCAGCTCGCCGGGACTAGCGGGGGCCAGCTCCTACAGTGAGCAGTTCTTC. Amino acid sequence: CASSSPGLAGASSYSEQFF.